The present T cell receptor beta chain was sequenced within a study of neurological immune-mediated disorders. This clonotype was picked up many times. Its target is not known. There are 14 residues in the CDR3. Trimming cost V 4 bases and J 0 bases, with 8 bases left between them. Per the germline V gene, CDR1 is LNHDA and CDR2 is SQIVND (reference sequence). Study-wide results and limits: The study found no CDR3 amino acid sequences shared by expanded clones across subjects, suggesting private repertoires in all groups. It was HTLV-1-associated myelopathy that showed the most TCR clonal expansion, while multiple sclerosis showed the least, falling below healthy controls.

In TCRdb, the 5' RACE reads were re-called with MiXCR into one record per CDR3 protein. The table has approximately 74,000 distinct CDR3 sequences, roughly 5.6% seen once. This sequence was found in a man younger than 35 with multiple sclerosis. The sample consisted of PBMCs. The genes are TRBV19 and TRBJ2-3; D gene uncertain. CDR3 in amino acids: CASSNTHSTDTQYF. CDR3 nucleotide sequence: TGTGCCAGTAGTAATACACACAGCACAGATACGCAGTATTTT.